These 8 T cell receptor beta chains came from one sample sequenced in a study of blood T cells in healthy people across ages. Alongside a J-beta primer mix, a sample-barcoded 5' primer served in a second PCR lasting about 6 to 11 cycles. TCRdb analysed the 5' RACE reads with MiXCR anew, one entry per CDR3 protein. The sample includes about 1,800,000 distinct CDR3 sequences, roughly 27% of them seen just once. Sequencing was carried out using blood. These receptors were obtained from a woman aged 25 to 39 in good health.

The V call is TRBV5-1, the J call TRBJ1-5, with D perhaps matching TRBD1 (6 bases). Germline V lookup: CDR1 SGHRS, CDR2 YFSETQ. Trimming took off 0 bases at V and 4 bases at J, with 11 bases between the two ends. This CDR3 contains 15 residues. The CDR3 coding sequence is TGCGCCAGCAGCTTGGAGGGGGAGCCGAATCAGCCCCAGCATTTT. Translated, it gives CASSLEGEPNQPQHF.

Details on this clonotype: The junction departs from germline at one end; a sequencing error may be responsible. The chain has TRBV28 and TRBJ2-7, with D uncertain. The CDR3 length is 13 residues. The germline V gene has CDR1 MDHEN and CDR2 SYDVKM. Written as DNA, the CDR3 is TGTGCCGGCAGTCCAATCCTATCCTACGAGCAGTACTTC. It translates to CAGSPILSYEQYF.

There are a few counts of this clonotype. This CDR3 is CASSSRGAGPADTQYF. The CDR3 nucleotides read TGTGCCAGCAGTTCGCGGGGGGCTGGTCCCGCAGATACGCAGTATTTT. The chain has TRBV12-3 or TRBV12-4 and TRBJ2-3; 8 bases fit TRBD2. The CDR3 is 16 residues long. The V and J ends lost 4 bases and 4 bases, in that order; junction bases with no gene match: 10.

The chain recombines TRBV2 with TRBJ1-5; TRBD1 might be the D (6 bases). V was trimmed by 4 bases and J by 9 bases, leaving 16 bases between them. Germline CDR1 is SNHLY and CDR2 is FYNNEI. The CDR3 spans 14 residues. The CDR3 spells CASSGADSWRPQHF. The CDR3 coding sequence is TGTGCCAGCAGTGGAGCGGACAGTTGGCGGCCCCAGCATTTT.

As to this clonotype: This may be a read error: a much more frequent sequence differs by one nucleotide. V and J are TRBV15 and TRBJ2-5, with D uncertain. Looked up from germline, CDR1 is LNHNV and CDR2 is YYDKDF (reference sequence). The CDR3 has 11 residues. The CDR3: CATSEKETLYF. The CDR3 coding sequence is TGTGCCACCAGCGAAAAAGAGACCCTGTACTTC. Full variable domain (remainder filled in from reference TRBV15 and TRBJ2-5): DAMVIQNPRYQVTQFGKPVTLSCSQTLNHNVMYWYQQKSSQAPKLLFHYYDKDFNNEADTPDNFQSRRPNTSFCFLDIRSPGLGDTAMYLCATSEKETLYFGPGTRLLVL.

This clonotype came up many times. This rearrangement joins TRBV20-1 to TRBJ2-3; perhaps TRBD2 as D (6 bases). There are 13 residues in the CDR3. The ends were cut back, 6 bases at V and 2 bases at J, with 12 bases in the middle. Germline CDR1 and CDR2: DFQATT and SNEGSKA (reference sequence). CDR3 amino acids: CSATGVYTDTQYF. CDR3 DNA: TGCAGTGCAACGGGGGTTTACACAGATACGCAGTATTTT.

CDR3 coding DNA: TGCAGTGCTAGAGAGGGTTCACCCCTCCACTTT. This sequence encodes CSAREGSPLHF. V is TRBV20-1 and J is TRBJ1-6; D call uncertain. V lost 0 bases and J lost 9, with 3 bases in between. Germline values: CDR1 DFQATT, CDR2 SNEGSKA (reference sequence). The CDR3 extends over 11 amino acids.

The genes are TRBV20-1 and TRBJ1-2, with 8 bases fitting TRBD1. Germline lookup yields CDR1 DFQATT and CDR2 SNEGSKA (reference sequence). Unmatched junction bases numbered 10, after V lost 5 bases and J lost 2 bases. CDR3 length: 15 residues. CDR3 amino acids: CSAENGQGQNYGYTF. CDR3 sequence (DNA): TGCAGTGCTGAAAACGGACAGGGTCAGAACTATGGCTACACCTTC.